The 9 T cell receptor beta chains given below trace back to one sample, sequenced in a study of T cell repertoires in cytomegalovirus infection. One entry per CDR3 protein results from TCRdb running MiXCR on the reads. The sample gives under 350,000 distinct CDR3 sequences, around 9.6% of which show up once; about 2.3% is in the top ten. The sample consisted of PBMCs. The receptors here all came from a human donor in good health (CMV status not recorded). Some clones in this sample may be carry-over from other donors' samples.

At least ten counts were recorded for this clonotype. The chain combines TRBV27 with TRBJ1-5, with a tentative D call TRBD1 (5 bases). This CDR3 is 14 amino acids long. Between the trimmed V and J ends, which lost 6 bases and 7 bases, there was a span of 16 bases. Germline V lookup: CDR1 MNHEY, CDR2 SMNVEV (reference sequence). CDR3 sequence (DNA): TGTGCCAGCAGCCCGGGCGGGGGTGGACAGCCCCAGCATTTT. It translates to CASSPGGGGQPQHF.

The chain joins TRBV20-1 to TRBJ1-2, with a possible D match to TRBD1 (6 bases). Deletions cut 6 bases from V and 4 bases from J, with 12 bases between. The CDR3 is made up of 12 amino acids. Germline CDR1 DFQATT, CDR2 SNEGSKA (reference sequence). CDR3 sequence reads: CSAQGPSYGYTF. In nucleotides, the CDR3 is TGCAGTGCCCAGGGGCCCTCCTATGGCTACACCTTC.

This clonotype was detected many times. Germline is not matched at one junction end, which may reflect a read error. The rearrangement links TRBV7-7 to TRBJ2-3; D uncertain. The CDR3 is 13 amino acids. In germline, CDR1 is SSHAT, CDR2 FNYEAQ (reference sequence). DNA of the CDR3: TGTGCTAGCAGCCCCGGTGGGCCAGATACGCAGTATTTT. Encoded protein: CASSPGGPDTQYF.

This chain connects TRBV28 to TRBJ2-7; D is perhaps TRBD1 (6 bases). CDR3 length: 15 residues. Germline assignment: CDR1 MDHEN and CDR2 SYDVKM. V lost 8 bases and J lost 1, with 18 bases in between. For the CDR3, the DNA is TGTGCCAGCCAGGCGGTCACAGGGCTGTCCTACGAGCAGTACGTC. This codes for CASQAVTGLSYEQYV.

At least ten counts were recorded for this clonotype. The chain employs TRBV7-9 and TRBJ1-3; D remains ambiguous. The CDR3 has 15 residues. The germline V gene encodes CDR1 SEHNR and CDR2 FQNEAQ (reference sequence). V dropped 6 bases and J dropped 0 bases, with 12 bases sitting between them. The CDR3 DNA reads TGTGCCAGCAGTAGTGACGGCCTCTCTGGAAACACCATATATTTT. Amino acids: CASSSDGLSGNTIYF.

This clonotype was counted at least ten times. V is TRBV7-2 and J is TRBJ2-1; no clear D gene. This CDR3 has 15 amino acids. Trimming took 2 bases from V and 8 from J, leaving 16 bases between them. The germline V gene has CDR1 SGHTA and CDR2 FQGNSA. The CDR3 protein is CASSLMAGPPDEQFF. CDR3 DNA sequence: TGTGCCAGCAGCTTAATGGCTGGACCACCGGATGAGCAGTTCTTC.

This clonotype was detected a few times. The rearrangement links TRBV5-4 to TRBJ2-3; TRBD1 or TRBD2 may be the D gene (5 bases each). V was cut by 1 base and J by 5 bases, with 11 bases left in between. Germline assignment: CDR1 SGHNT and CDR2 YYREEE (reference sequence). This CDR3 spans 14 amino acids. The CDR3 DNA reads as TGTGCCAGCAGCTTGCCTGGGACGCAAGATACGCAGTATTTT. It specifies CASSLPGTQDTQYF.

Comment on this clonotype: Just one base apart from a much larger clone, this may be a read error. This chain joins TRBV7-4 and TRBJ2-4, with 9 bases matching TRBD1. The CDR3 runs 17 residues. Germline CDR1 is SGHVT and CDR2 is SQSDAQ. DNA for the CDR3: TGTGCCAACAGCTTAGGGGACAGGGTCGAGGACAAAAACATTCAGTACTTC. Protein: CANSLGDRVEDKNIQYF.

This clonotype has ten or more counts. The rearrangement links TRBV7-2 to TRBJ2-6; D perhaps matches TRBD1 (6 bases). Germline loops: CDR1 SGHTA, CDR2 FQGNSA. Trimming pared 2 bases from V and 0 bases from J, leaving 14 bases between. The CDR3 runs to 18 residues. The DNA of the CDR3 is TGTGCCAGCAGCTTACGCAGGGGCTTAGGCTCTGGGGCCAACGTCCTGACTTTC. Translating it yields CASSLRRGLGSGANVLTF. The whole variable domain, remainder taken from reference TRBV7-2 and TRBJ2-6, is GAGVSQSPSNKVTEKGKDVELRCDPISGHTALYWYRQSLGQGLEFLIYFQGNSAPDKSGLPSDRFSAERTGGSVSTLTIQRTQQEDSAVYLCASSLRRGLGSGANVLTFGAGSRLTVL.